This passage covers 15 T cell receptor beta chains from one sample sequenced in a study of cytomegalovirus exposure and HLA in healthy donors. The PCR had 60 Vbeta and 13 Jbeta primers. Sequencing used immunoSEQ multiplex PCR; TCRdb keeps in-frame clones, though not all of them. The table has 130,000 or so clones, around 74% seen once; the top ten hold approximately 4%. Sequenced material: PBMCs. These receptors were collected from a man in his late teens or twenties in good health and CMV-seropositive.

The chain couples TRBV7-2 to TRBJ1-2, with 8 positions matching TRBD1. Unmatched junction bases numbered 6, after V lost 5 bases and J lost 4 bases. Looked up from germline, CDR1 is SGHTA and CDR2 is FQGNSA. The length of the CDR3 is 14 residues. The CDR3 DNA reads as TGTGCCAGCAGCCCCGGACAGGGATTCTATGGCTACACCTTC. Its protein is CASSPGQGFYGYTF.

This sequence joins TRBV7-9 and TRBJ2-1; the match to TRBD2 covers 11 bases. V gave up 4 bases and J gave up 6 bases; unmatched junction bases: 5. The CDR3 runs to 15 residues. Germline V gene data show CDR1 as SEHNR and CDR2 as FQNEAQ (reference sequence). This chain's CDR3 is CASSSPGLAGNEQFF. The CDR3 DNA follows: TGTGCCAGCAGCTCCCCCGGACTAGCGGGCAATGAGCAGTTCTTC.

This rearrangement joins TRBV2 to TRBJ1-6; 7 nucleotides match TRBD1. This CDR3 has 14 residues. CDR1 is SNHLY, CDR2 FYNNEI, per germline. V shed 8 bases and J 7 bases; nucleotides not matched to a gene: 8. CDR3 sequence reads: CASWLGTENSPLHF. The CDR3 DNA reads as TGTGCCAGCTGGCTCGGGACAGAAAATTCACCCCTCCACTTT.

This chain connects TRBV15 to TRBJ2-7; unclear D gene. V lost 2 bases and J lost 0, with 2 bases in between. Per the germline V gene, CDR1 is LNHNV and CDR2 is YYDKDF (reference sequence). This CDR3 spans 12 amino acids. The CDR3 nucleotides are TGTGCCACCAGCAGACTCTCCTACGAGCAGTACTTC. Residues: CATSRLSYEQYF.

V usage is TRBV27 and J usage is TRBJ2-1; no reliable D call. V was cut by 2 bases and J by 7 bases, with 6 bases left in between. The germline gives CDR1 MNHEY, CDR2 SMNVEV (reference sequence). The CDR3 extends over 12 amino acids. CDR3 coding DNA: TGTGCCAGCAGTTTACGAGTTAATGAGCAGTTCTTC. Translating it yields CASSLRVNEQFF.

The chain is built from TRBV12-5 and TRBJ1-1, with 9 nucleotides matching TRBD1. The CDR3 extends over 14 amino acids. V dropped 3 bases and J dropped 7; count of bases not matched to a gene: 6. CDR1 and CDR2 from the germline V gene are LGHNT and FRNRAP. CDR3 bases: TGTGCTAGTGGTTTCGGGACAGGGTTGAGTGAAGCTTTCTTT. Encoded protein: CASGFGTGLSEAFF.

The chain links TRBV18 to TRBJ2-3; 10 bases align to TRBD2. This CDR3 region has 16 residues. The germline gives CDR1 KGHSH, CDR2 LQKENI. J was trimmed by 3 bases and V by 2 bases; bases with no gene match: 5. The CDR3 is CASSPSASGSTDTQYF. In DNA, the CDR3 is TGTGCCAGCTCACCATCGGCTAGCGGGAGTACAGATACGCAGTATTTT. Together with reference TRBV18 and TRBJ2-3, the CDR3 gives the full variable domain: NAGVMQNPRHLVRRRGQEARLRCSPMKGHSHVYWYRQLPEEGLKFMVYLQKENIIDESGMPKERFSAEFPKEGPSILRIQQVVRGDSAAYFCASSPSASGSTDTQYFGPGTRLTVL.

The chain joins TRBV29-1 to TRBJ2-2; TRBD2 matches at 11 bases. The CDR3 is 14 amino acids. With 3 bases clipped from V and 6 bases from J, the junction kept 3 bases outside the gene matches. The germline V gene has CDR1 SQVTM and CDR2 ANQGSEA. CDR3: CSVDIAGGAGELFF. The CDR3, as DNA: TGCAGCGTTGACATAGCGGGAGGGGCCGGGGAGCTGTTTTTT.

The gene calls are TRBV5-1 and TRBJ2-2, with 14 bases that match TRBD2. From germline, CDR1 is SGHRS and CDR2 YFSETQ. The V segment lost 5 bases and the J segment 3 bases; nucleotides outside the gene matches: 0. The CDR3 runs to 15 residues. In DNA form, the CDR3 reads TGCGCCAGCAGGGGACTAGCGGGAGACACCGGGGAGCTGTTTTTT. Its translation: CASRGLAGDTGELFF.

This clone was counted a single time. The rearrangement links TRBV9 to TRBJ2-7, with TRBD1 matching 9 bases. The CDR3 spans 14 residues. The ends lost 4 bases at V and 2 bases at J; junction bases unmatched: 4. Germline CDR1 and CDR2: SGDLS and YYNGEE. The CDR3 region is CASSPRTGAYEQYF. CDR3 bases: TGTGCCAGCAGCCCCCGGACAGGGGCCTACGAGCAGTACTTC.

The chain couples TRBV27 to TRBJ2-7; possibly TRBD2 for D (7 bases). The CDR3 contains 16 residues. Trimming cost V 6 bases and J 0 bases, with 18 bases left between them. The germline CDR1 and CDR2 sequences are MNHEY and SMNVEV (reference sequence). The CDR3 nucleotides read TGTGCCAGCAGGAGCAAGGCGGGGGCCCTCTCCTACGAGCAGTACTTC. Translated: CASRSKAGALSYEQYF.

V usage is TRBV6-4 and J usage is TRBJ2-3, with TRBD1 as a possible D gene (5 bases). Trimming left V 4 bases short and J 0 bases short, with 11 bases between. The CDR3 spans 15 residues. Germline assignment: CDR1 MRHNA and CDR2 SNTAGT. The CDR3 region is CASSALGQSTDTQYF. DNA of the CDR3: TGTGCCAGCAGTGCACTGGGGCAGAGCACAGATACGCAGTATTTT.

This clone came up a few times. The V and J genes are TRBV5-1 and TRBJ2-1; TRBD1 might be the D (6 bases). The CDR3 covers 16 residues. The germline V gene has CDR1 SGHRS and CDR2 YFSETQ. The V end was cut by 4 bases, the J end by 0 bases, with 14 bases between. CDR3 in amino acids: CASSPQGRSSYNEQFF. CDR3 nucleotide sequence: TGCGCCAGCAGCCCACAGGGCCGGAGCTCCTACAATGAGCAGTTCTTC.

The rearrangement links TRBV6-4 to TRBJ1-6, with a weak D call TRBD1 (5 bases). Germline V gives CDR1 MRHNA, CDR2 SNTAGT. The CDR3 runs 13 residues. V dropped 2 bases and J dropped 10 bases, with 9 bases sitting between them. The CDR3 nucleotides read TGTGCCAGCAGTGACCGGGGGGAGTCACCCCTCCACTTT. It translates to CASSDRGESPLHF.

The V call is TRBV19, the J call TRBJ1-4; D gene ambiguous. CDR3 length equals 16 residues. The germline gives CDR1 LNHDA, CDR2 SQIVND (reference sequence). V was shortened by 2 bases and J by 3 bases, with 13 bases between the two germline ends. In DNA, the CDR3 is TGTGCCAGTAGTATATTAGCCACCAGTGCTAATGAAAAACTGTTTTTT. The encoded protein is CASSILATSANEKLFF.